The present entry profiles one T cell receptor (beta chain) with its context. The table lists this clonotype with a few counts. Its antigen is currently not known. Base qualities are not provided; no much larger clone lies one nucleotide away. Every donor in the study was a healthy Caucasian. Library creation used 5' RACE. The sample was run on an Illumina HiSeq 2000. Template switching added a universal primer binding site, and the final cDNA carried a unique molecular identifier that allowed TCR cDNA molecules to be counted accurately. Specific primers in the conserved constant-segment region were used to synthesize first-strand cDNA for TCR alpha and beta chains. Each cDNA library was double barcoded, with a SMART-Mk sample barcode plus Illumina barcodes, to control for contamination. Two successive PCR steps introduced TruSeq adapter sequences along with Illumina sample barcodes. The Illumina HiSeq platform was used with custom primers to sequence TCR alpha and beta cDNA libraries. For the original study's pipeline: Unique molecular identifiers were extracted from raw reads with MiGEC, and CDR3 positions were determined with MiXCR. For each individual, recombination models were inferred using an EM algorithm with the repgenHMM and IGoR tools. Shared clonotype analysis was performed with the tcR package in R, normalizing sharing by the product of cloneset sizes. Out-of-frame nonproductive sequences were analyzed to study raw recombination free of thymic and clonal selection effects. The public reads were reanalyzed by TCRdb: fastp trimming at Q25, MiXCR alignment, in-frame beta chains only. Merged by CDR3 protein, the rows form single entries marked with the most common genes and DNA. The V and J calls shown here were made by TCRdb, not taken from the authors' results. The sample contains some 1,600,000 distinct CDR3 sequences, around 29% of them found a single time. The ten largest clonotypes hold less than 0.35% of the sample.

The CDR3 has 11 amino acids, counting the end cysteine and phenylalanine. The sequence is cut down to CDR3 DNA, 33 bases in frame from base 1. CDR1 and CDR2 were assigned from the germline V gene as SQVTM and ANQGSEA. The V and J ends are trimmed by 3 bases and 7 bases, leaving 9 bases between them. This entry comes from a study of identical twins (dated by TCRdb to the mid-2010s). Context from the whole study: To test whether fetal clonotypes persist, this study deep-sequenced TCR alpha and beta repertoires from monozygotic twins, from unrelated adults of various ages, and from cord blood. Replicate twin experiments were performed at different times using different library preparation protocols to rule out contamination.

The study at large found these results: Because the same donors could not be followed over many years, the conclusions relied on cross-sectional statistical analysis. In monozygotic twins, recombination models systematically underestimated out-of-frame TCR alpha sharing, but the models matched the sharing seen between unrelated individuals. Compared with coincidental sharing between unrelated individuals, out-of-frame TCR alpha sequences shared between twins showed an excess of sequences with low generation probability. Abundant cord blood beta clonotypes had fewer insertions, young adult naive repertoires showed a similar but weaker trend, and memory repertoires showed no such trend. A weaker excess of twin sharing was found in beta out-of-frame sequences because the signal-to-noise ratio was lowered by fewer shared sequences. Invariant T cells such as MAIT and iNKT could partly confound zero-insertion analyses, although diverse VJ usage argued against such confounding for most clonotypes.

The sample was cord blood. This sequence was found in a newborn girl in good health. This receptor chain uses TRBV29-1 and TRBJ1-2, with TRBD1 tentatively as D gene (5 bases match). The CDR3 region reads CSVDGGGGYTF. The DNA sequence follows: TGCAGCGTTGATGGGGGGGGTGGCTACACCTTC. Here the CDR3 is joined to the reference TRBV29-1 and TRBJ1-2 genes, and the full variable domain is: SAVISQKPSRDICQRGTSLTIQCQVDSQVTMMFWYRQQPGQSLTLIATANQGSEATYESGFVIDKFPISRPNLTFSTLTVSNMSPEDSSIYLCSVDGGGGYTFGSGTRLTVV.